This TCR beta chain was recorded in a study of PD-1 blockade in classical Hodgkin lymphoma. Described time point: cycle 4 day 1 (C4D1), after 6 weeks of nivolumab. The patients all showed relapse after autologous stem cell transplantation, while their brentuximab vedotin exposure varied. V lost 5 bases and J lost 4; bases outside the gene matches: 14. The CDR3 has 17 residues. In germline, CDR1 is LGHNA, CDR2 YSLEER. The table came from immunoSEQ multiplex PCR; TCRdb's copy has only in-frame clones and leaves some out. The table lists 15,000 to 20,000 clones, 80% of them singletons. This clonotype was sampled from a human donor with classical Hodgkin lymphoma. Specimen: peripheral blood mononuclear cells (PBMCs), collected before the fourth cycle of nivolumab. The chain couples TRBV4-3 to TRBJ1-3, with 7 bases identical to TRBD1. CDR3 sequence: CASSNGNRGVGGNTIYF. For the CDR3, the DNA is TGCGCCAGCAGCAACGGAAACAGGGGAGTAGGGGGAAACACCATATATTTT.